Presented here are 7 T cell receptor beta chains from one specimen sequenced in a study of shared clonotypes between healthy human individuals. Data came from immunoSEQ multiplex PCR; TCRdb stores just in-frame clones and leaves some out. The data hold 750,000 to 1,000,000 clones, with about 92% observed a single time. CD45RO-negative CD8 cells positively selected for CCR7 made up the naive population, which excluded terminally differentiated effector memory CD45RA+ cells. What was sequenced was naive CD8+ T cells sorted from blood. The receptor source for this set is a man aged 30 to 45 in good health.

The chain has TRBV13 and TRBJ2-1; D not resolved. V lost 8 bases to trimming and J lost 8 bases, with 16 bases between them. The CDR3 covers 13 residues. Looked up from germline, CDR1 is PRHDT and CDR2 is FYEKMQ (reference sequence). The CDR3 region is CASGNGLIHEQFF. CDR3 nucleotides: TGTGCCAGCGGCAACGGGCTAATCCATGAGCAGTTCTTC.

V usage is TRBV13 and J usage is TRBJ2-3; 10 positions agree with TRBD2. Germline-derived CDR1 and CDR2 are PRHDT and FYEKMQ (reference sequence). The V gene end was trimmed by 5 bases and the J gene end by 2 bases; junction bases not matched to a gene: 7. CDR3 length: 16 amino acids. Written as DNA, the CDR3 is TGTGCCAGCAGCACTAGGACTAGCGGAATCACAGATACGCAGTATTTT. Its protein is CASSTRTSGITDTQYF.

In this sample, this clone turned up a few times. This rearrangement joins TRBV27 to TRBJ1-1; maybe TRBD1 (6 bases). From germline, CDR1 is MNHEY and CDR2 SMNVEV (reference sequence). Trimming removed 5 bases from V and 3 bases from J, with 16 bases in between. The CDR3 spans 15 residues. The chain's CDR3 is CASSPIRWTDTEAFF. CDR3 nucleotide sequence: TGTGCCAGCAGTCCTATTCGTTGGACAGACACTGAAGCTTTCTTT.

Comments on this clone: The same CDR3 arises from other DNA sequences in this sample as well. The J gene is TRBJ2-7, the V gene TRBV18; a possible D gene is TRBD2 (5 bases). This CDR3 has 14 residues. V was pared by 3 bases and J by 2 bases, with 11 bases between. Germline V gene lookup returns CDR1 KGHSH and CDR2 LQKENI. CDR3 region: CASSPSGGAYEQYF. The CDR3 DNA sequence: TGTGCCAGCTCACCGTCCGGAGGCGCCTACGAGCAGTACTTC.

The CDR3 loop is CASSYYQQGDGYTF. In nucleotides, the CDR3 is TGTGCCAGCAGTTATTATCAACAGGGCGATGGCTACACCTTC. The chain uses TRBV6-5 and TRBJ1-2, with TRBD1 as a possible D gene (6 bases). The CDR3 is made up of 14 amino acids. V gave up 3 bases and J gave up 6 bases, with 14 bases separating them. The V gene's germline CDR1 is MNHEY and CDR2 SVGAGI.

The V gene is TRBV30, the J gene TRBJ1-4; D is perhaps TRBD1 (5 bases). Trimming left V 3 bases short and J 8 bases short, with 13 bases between. Per the germline V gene, CDR1 is GTSNPN and CDR2 is SVGIG (reference sequence). There are 13 residues in the CDR3. The CDR3 sequence: CAWSPGVEEKLFF. The CDR3 DNA sequence: TGTGCCTGGAGCCCGGGGGTCGAGGAAAAACTGTTTTTT.

Concerning this clone itself: In the same sample, other DNA sequences code for this CDR3. The J gene is TRBJ1-5, the V gene TRBV27, with D perhaps TRBD1 (5 bases). The CDR3 sequence is 15 residues long. The germline V and J ends were trimmed by 0 bases and 2 bases, with 8 bases remaining between them. Germline assignment: CDR1 MNHEY and CDR2 SMNVEV (reference sequence). CDR3 coding DNA: TGTGCCAGCAGTTTATCCTGGGGCGGCAATCAGCCCCAGCATTTT. Protein sequence: CASSLSWGGNQPQHF.